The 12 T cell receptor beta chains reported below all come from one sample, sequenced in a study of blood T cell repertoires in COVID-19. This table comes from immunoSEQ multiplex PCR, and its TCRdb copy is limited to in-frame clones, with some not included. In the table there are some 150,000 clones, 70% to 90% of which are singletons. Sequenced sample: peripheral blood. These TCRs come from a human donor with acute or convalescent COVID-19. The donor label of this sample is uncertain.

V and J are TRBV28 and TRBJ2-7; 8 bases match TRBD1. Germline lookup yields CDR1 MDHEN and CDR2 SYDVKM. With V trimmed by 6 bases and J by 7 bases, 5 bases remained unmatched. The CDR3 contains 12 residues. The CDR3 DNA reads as TGTGCCAGCAGCCCCAGGGGGCGGGAGCAGTACTTC. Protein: CASSPRGREQYF.

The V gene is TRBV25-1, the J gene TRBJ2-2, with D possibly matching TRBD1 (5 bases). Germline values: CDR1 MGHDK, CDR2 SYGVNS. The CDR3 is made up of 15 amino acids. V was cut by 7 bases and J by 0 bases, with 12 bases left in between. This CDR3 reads CASTPWGSNTGELFF. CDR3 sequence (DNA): TGTGCCAGCACCCCCTGGGGCTCGAACACCGGGGAGCTGTTTTTT.

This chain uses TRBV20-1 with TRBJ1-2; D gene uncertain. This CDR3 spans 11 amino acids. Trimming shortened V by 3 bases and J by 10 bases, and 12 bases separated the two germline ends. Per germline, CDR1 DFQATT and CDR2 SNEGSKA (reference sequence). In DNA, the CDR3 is TGCAGTGCTAGGACGTCGAGGGACTACACCTTC. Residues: CSARTSRDYTF.

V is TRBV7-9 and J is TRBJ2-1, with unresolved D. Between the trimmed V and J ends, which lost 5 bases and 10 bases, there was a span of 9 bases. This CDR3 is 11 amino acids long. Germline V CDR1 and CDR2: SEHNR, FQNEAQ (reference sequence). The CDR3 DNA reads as TGTGCCAGCAGCCCCCGTGCGGAGCAGTTCTTC. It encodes CASSPRAEQFF. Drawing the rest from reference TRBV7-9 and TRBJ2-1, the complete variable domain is DTGVSQNPRHKITKRGQNVTFRCDPISEHNRLYWYRQTLGQGPEFLTYFQNEAQLEKSRLLSDRFSAERPKGSFSTLEIQRTEQGDSAMYLCASSPRAEQFFGPGTRLTVL.

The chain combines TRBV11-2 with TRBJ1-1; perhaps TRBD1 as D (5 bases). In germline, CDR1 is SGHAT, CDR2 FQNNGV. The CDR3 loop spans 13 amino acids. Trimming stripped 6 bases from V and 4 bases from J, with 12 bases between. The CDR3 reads CASSQGVITEAFF. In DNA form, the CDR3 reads TGTGCCAGCAGTCAAGGGGTCATCACTGAAGCTTTCTTT.

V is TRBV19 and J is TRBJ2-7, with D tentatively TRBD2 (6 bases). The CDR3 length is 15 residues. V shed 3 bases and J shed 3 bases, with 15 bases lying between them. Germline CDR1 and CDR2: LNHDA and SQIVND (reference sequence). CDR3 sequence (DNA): TGTGCCAGTAGTATTGCACAAGGGAGGAGCTACGAGCAGTACTTC. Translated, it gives CASSIAQGRSYEQYF.

The CDR3 nucleotides read TGTGCCAGCAGCTTAGGAGGGTATAACACCGGGGAGCTGTTTTTT. Translating gives CASSLGGYNTGELFF. The chain couples TRBV7-2 to TRBJ2-2; a possible D gene is TRBD2 (5 bases). The CDR3 totals 15 residues. V lost 1 base and J 2 bases, leaving 8 bases between the germline ends. Germline V gives CDR1 SGHTA, CDR2 FQGNSA.

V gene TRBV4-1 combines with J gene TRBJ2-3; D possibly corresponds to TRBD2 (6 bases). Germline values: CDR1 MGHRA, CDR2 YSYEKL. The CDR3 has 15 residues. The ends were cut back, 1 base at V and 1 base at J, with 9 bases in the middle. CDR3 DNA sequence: TGCGCCAGCAGCCAAGTATCTAGCGGCACAGATACGCAGTATTTT. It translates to CASSQVSSGTDTQYF.

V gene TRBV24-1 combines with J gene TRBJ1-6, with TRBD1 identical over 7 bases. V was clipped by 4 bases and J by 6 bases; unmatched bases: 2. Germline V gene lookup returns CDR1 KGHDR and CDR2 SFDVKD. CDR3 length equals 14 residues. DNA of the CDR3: TGTGCCACCAGTGACGGGACAGCTAATTCACCCCTCCACTTT. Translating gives CATSDGTANSPLHF.

In DNA, the CDR3 is TGTGCCAGCTCACCAGGGCTGGGTCAGCCCCAGCATTTT. It codes for CASSPGLGQPQHF. This chain connects TRBV18 to TRBJ1-5; D gene ambiguous. V shed 2 bases and J shed 6 bases, with 8 bases lying between them. Germline lookup yields CDR1 KGHSH and CDR2 LQKENI. This CDR3 spans 13 amino acids.

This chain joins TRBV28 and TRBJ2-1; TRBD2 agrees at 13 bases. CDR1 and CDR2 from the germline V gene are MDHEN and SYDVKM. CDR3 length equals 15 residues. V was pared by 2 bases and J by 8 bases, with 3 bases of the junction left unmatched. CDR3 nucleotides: TGTGCCAGCAGTTTAGGGACTAGCGGGGAGGATGAGCAGTTCTTC. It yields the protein CASSLGTSGEDEQFF.

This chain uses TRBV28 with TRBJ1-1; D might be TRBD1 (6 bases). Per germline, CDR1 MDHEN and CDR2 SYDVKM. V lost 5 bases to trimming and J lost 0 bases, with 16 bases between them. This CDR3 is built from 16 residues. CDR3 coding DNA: TGTGCCAGCAGTCTGAACAGGGTGAGAATGAACACTGAAGCTTTCTTT. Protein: CASSLNRVRMNTEAFF. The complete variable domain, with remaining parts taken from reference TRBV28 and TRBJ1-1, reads DVKVTQSSRYLVKRTGEKVFLECVQDMDHENMFWYRQDPGLGLRLIYFSYDVKMKEKGDIPEGYSVSREKKERFSLILESASTNQTSMYLCASSLNRVRMNTEAFFGQGTRLTVV.